One and the same sample provided the 12 T cell receptor beta chains below, sequenced in a study of cytomegalovirus exposure and HLA in healthy donors (TCRdb year 2017). Library generation was performed with the immunoSEQ multiplex PCR assay. TCRdb re-hosts the immuneACCESS table, in-frame sequences only. Its copies lack some clones; in the studies checked, an unresolved V gene accounts for under half of them, and the cause for the rest is not known. Present in this sample are more than 110,000 clones, 80% to 90% of which were seen just once. The ten largest clones capture roughly 3% of the sample. Sequenced sample: PBMCs. These receptors came from a man between 18 and 35 years old in good health and CMV-seronegative.

The chain joins TRBV5-6 to TRBJ1-2; D is possibly TRBD1 (6 bases). The CDR3 length is 11 residues. The V and J ends lost 2 bases and 11 bases respectively, with 10 bases between them. From germline, CDR1 is SGHDT and CDR2 YYEEEE. In DNA form, the CDR3 reads TGTGCCAGCAGCTTCGGACAGCGTTACACCTTC. Amino acids: CASSFGQRYTF.

The V gene is TRBV28, the J gene TRBJ2-7, with 8 positions matching TRBD1. J lost 3 bases, V lost 5 bases, and 3 bases had no gene match. The CDR3 loop spans 13 amino acids. Germline V gene data show CDR1 as MDHEN and CDR2 as SYDVKM. CDR3 amino acids: CASSPGQGYEQYF. The CDR3 nucleotides read TGTGCCAGCAGTCCTGGACAGGGCTACGAGCAGTACTTC.

V is TRBV2 and J is TRBJ1-3; tentatively, D is TRBD1 (5 bases). With 4 bases removed from V and 0 bases from J, the gap between germline ends came to 13 bases. The CDR3 extends over 16 amino acids. Germline V gene data show CDR1 as SNHLY and CDR2 as FYNNEI. CDR3 amino acids: CASSAQQGHSGNTIYF. The CDR3 nucleotides are TGTGCCAGCAGTGCCCAGCAGGGCCACTCTGGAAACACCATATATTTT.

V gene TRBV6-5 combines with J gene TRBJ2-1, with 11 bases identical to TRBD2. V shed 5 bases, J shed 3 bases, and the junction held 3 bases outside the gene matches. Germline lookup yields CDR1 MNHEY and CDR2 SVGAGI. The length of the CDR3 is 15 residues. CDR3: CASSGGLAGYNEQFF. The CDR3 region has the DNA TGTGCCAGCAGTGGAGGACTAGCGGGCTACAATGAGCAGTTCTTC.

The CDR3 DNA reads TGTGCCAGCAGCTCAGGGGTAGGTACGTCCTACGAGCAGTACTTC. It is translated as CASSSGVGTSYEQYF. This chain connects TRBV7-8 to TRBJ2-7, with a possible D match to TRBD1 (6 bases). CDR1 and CDR2 (germline): SGHVS, FQNEAQ. Trimming removed 4 bases from V and 1 base from J, with 14 bases in between. The CDR3 runs to 15 residues. Variable domain in full (rest from reference TRBV7-8 and TRBJ2-7): GAGVSQSPRYKVAKRGQDVALRCDPISGHVSLFWYQQALGQGPEFLTYFQNEAQLDKSGLPSDRFFAERPEGSVSTLKIQRTQQEDSAVYLCASSSGVGTSYEQYFGPGTRLTVT.

This clone was found once. The rearrangement joins TRBV27 to TRBJ2-1; D ambiguous. Germline CDR1 and CDR2: MNHEY and SMNVEV (reference sequence). With 3 bases removed from V and 6 bases from J, the gap between germline ends came to 9 bases. The CDR3 is 13 amino acids. CDR3: CASSLVLGNEQFF. DNA of the CDR3: TGTGCCAGCAGTTTGGTACTTGGCAATGAGCAGTTCTTC.

The chain employs TRBV12-5 and TRBJ1-1; 7 nucleotides agree with TRBD1. Trimming removed 0 bases from V and 0 bases from J; junction bases left unmatched: 7. Germline V lookup: CDR1 LGHNT, CDR2 FRNRAP. CDR3 length: 17 residues. Written as DNA, the CDR3 is TGTGCTAGTGGTTTGGTACTAGGGGGCGGAATGAACACTGAAGCTTTCTTT. The encoded protein is CASGLVLGGGMNTEAFF.

This clone has more than one count but fewer than ten. This chain connects TRBV2 to TRBJ1-2; 7 bases align to TRBD1. The V and J ends lost 7 bases and 6 bases, in that order; junction bases with no gene match: 2. Germline CDR1 and CDR2: SNHLY and FYNNEI. This CDR3 contains 11 residues. The CDR3 DNA is TGTGCCAGCACCAGGGGGGATGGCTACACCTTC. It encodes CASTRGDGYTF.

The CDR3 nucleotides are TGTGCCAGCAAGAACGAGGTGGCGCAGTATTTT. Its translation: CASKNEVAQYF. The chain carries TRBV2 and TRBJ2-3, with D uncertain. CDR3 length: 11 amino acids. The V gene lost 7 bases and the J gene lost 10 bases, with 12 bases spanning the gap. Per the germline V gene, CDR1 is SNHLY and CDR2 is FYNNEI.

This clone was picked up one time. The V gene is TRBV7-8, the J gene TRBJ2-5, with D possibly being TRBD1 (6 bases). CDR1 and CDR2 from the germline V gene are SGHVS and FQNEAQ. V was shortened by 5 bases and J by 5 bases, with 15 bases between the two germline ends. This CDR3 is 14 amino acids long. CDR3 amino acids: CASSIQGIRETQYF. The DNA for the CDR3 is TGTGCCAGCAGCATACAGGGTATCAGGGAGACCCAGTACTTC. The full variable domain, in which reference TRBV7-8 and TRBJ2-5 provide the parts outside the CDR3, is GAGVSQSPRYKVAKRGQDVALRCDPISGHVSLFWYQQALGQGPEFLTYFQNEAQLDKSGLPSDRFFAERPEGSVSTLKIQRTQQEDSAVYLCASSIQGIRETQYFGPGTRLLVL.

In DNA form, the CDR3 reads TGCGCCAGCAGTGCGGGGAGCTCCTACAATGAGCAGTTCTTC. Translating gives CASSAGSSYNEQFF. The chain couples TRBV10-1 to TRBJ2-1; TRBD2 is a possible D gene (5 bases). The CDR3 spans 14 residues. CDR1 is WNHNN, CDR2 SYGVQD, per germline (reference sequence). Trimming cost V 4 bases and J 0 bases, with 7 bases left between them.

The chain employs TRBV7-6 and TRBJ2-5, with 7 bases that match TRBD1. The V gene's germline CDR1 is SGHVS and CDR2 FNYEAQ. The CDR3 runs 14 residues. Trimming took 5 bases from V and 5 from J; bases not matched to a gene: 8. CDR3 in amino acids: CASSPGTVVETQYF. The CDR3 DNA reads TGTGCCAGCAGCCCCGGGACAGTGGTTGAGACCCAGTACTTC.